The rows below give T cell receptor beta chains drawn from one sample of a study of post-analysis software for immune sequencing data. TCRdb re-called the PCR reads through MiXCR, storing one row per CDR3 protein. The sample records roughly 540,000 distinct CDR3 sequences, 30% to 40% being singletons. Sequenced material: blood. Receptor source: a girl under 18 with multiple sclerosis. Both conserved end residues are part of each CDR3. The D gene is left open where the match is weak. Size values are once, few and many counts, or a class for expanded clones, and some rows have none.

D gene	clone size	CDR3 length	V gene	J gene	CDR3 protein	CDR3 DNA
TRBD2	many	12	TRBV29-1	TRBJ2-7	CSVRAGTYEQYF	TGCAGCGTCCGAGCGGGGACCTACGAGCAGTACTTC
NA	NA	14	TRBV29-1	TRBJ1-1	CSANRGGGMTEAFF	TGCAGCGCAAATCGAGGGGGGGGCATGACTGAAGCTTTCTTT
NA	few	13	TRBV10-3	TRBJ2-1	CATFSRVFNEQFF	TGTGCCACCTTCTCTCGCGTGTTCAATGAGCAGTTCTTC
NA	NA	15	TRBV5-1	TRBJ1-2	CASSLLAGGGYGYTF	TGCGCCAGCAGCTTGTTGGCGGGGGGCGGCTATGGCTACACCTTC
TRBD1	NA	14	TRBV5-1	TRBJ1-4	CASSLEGGGEKLFF	TGCGCCAGCAGCTTGGAAGGGGGCGGTGAAAAACTGTTTTTT
TRBD1	NA	16	TRBV9	TRBJ2-2	CASSVVTGGNTGELFF	TGTGCCAGCAGCGTAGTAACAGGGGGGAACACCGGGGAGCTGTTTTTT
TRBD1	few	14	TRBV7-9	TRBJ1-1	CASSIRTGNTEAFF	TGTGCCAGCAGCATCAGGACAGGGAACACTGAAGCTTTCTTT
NA	NA	14	TRBV10-3	TRBJ2-5	CAISESNPGETQYF	TGTGCCATCAGTGAGTCGAATCCCGGGGAGACCCAGTACTTC
NA	few	14	TRBV11-2	TRBJ2-7	CASSPWQSSYEQYF	TGTGCCAGCAGTCCCTGGCAGAGCTCCTACGAGCAGTACTTC
NA	NA	13	TRBV5-1	TRBJ2-2	CASRLQVTGELFF	TGCGCCAGCAGGTTGCAGGTAACCGGGGAGCTGTTTTTT
NA	NA	12	TRBV20-1	TRBJ2-5	CSASRDLETQYF	TGCAGTGCTAGTCGGGATTTGGAGACCCAGTACTTC
NA	NA	12	TRBV20-1	TRBJ1-1	CSAAEGLREAFF	TGCAGTGCTGCAGAGGGTCTTAGGGAAGCTTTCTTT
TRBD2	NA	17	TRBV7-3	TRBJ2-2	CASSPHHLAGRAGELFF	TGTGCCAGCAGCCCGCATCACCTAGCGGGGCGGGCCGGGGAGCTGTTTTTT
NA	few	14	TRBV5-1	TRBJ1-3	CASSPGGDGNTIYF	TGCGCCAGCAGCCCGGGGGGGGATGGAAACACCATATATTTT
NA	NA	19	TRBV7-2	TRBJ2-3	CASSLGGWGAGRGTDTQYF	TGTGCCAGCAGCTTAGGAGGGTGGGGCGCGGGCCGCGGAACAGATACGCAGTATTTT
TRBD1	few	14	TRBV10-3	TRBJ1-2	CAISGGTANYGYTF	TGTGCCATCAGTGGTGGGACAGCTAACTATGGCTACACCTTC
TRBD2	NA	15	TRBV5-1	TRBJ2-5	CASSIGTSGEETQYF	TGCGCCAGCAGCATTGGGACTAGCGGGGAAGAGACCCAGTACTTC
TRBD1	NA	14	TRBV11-2	TRBJ1-2	CASSSTQGVHGYTF	TGTGCCAGCAGCTCGACACAGGGGGTGCATGGCTACACCTTC
NA	NA	14	TRBV5-1	TRBJ2-3	CASSTDRGTDTQYF	TGCGCCAGCAGCACGGACAGAGGCACAGATACGCAGTATTTT
TRBD2	NA	12	TRBV7-2	TRBJ2-5	CASREERGEQYF	TGTGCCAGCAGGGAGGAGCGGGGTGAGCAGTACTTC
NA	few	18	TRBV29-1	TRBJ2-1	CSVVLVSSWGDSYNEQFF	TGCAGCGTTGTACTGGTCAGTTCATGGGGGGACTCCTACAATGAGCAGTTCTTC
TRBD2	NA	16	TRBV4-1	TRBJ2-2	CASSQTSGANTGELFF	TGCGCCAGCAGCCAAACTAGCGGGGCGAACACCGGGGAGCTGTTTTTT
NA	NA	17	TRBV7-2	TRBJ2-3	CASSSQVWVVSTDTQYF	TGTGCCAGCAGCTCTCAGGTGTGGGTTGTTAGCACAGATACGCAGTATTTT
TRBD2	NA	17	TRBV10-3	TRBJ2-7	CAAKASASGASSYEQYF	TGTGCCGCCAAGGCCTCGGCTAGCGGGGCGAGCTCCTACGAGCAGTACTTC
NA	NA	11	TRBV10-3	TRBJ2-7	CATGGPYEQYF	TGTGCCACCGGGGGGCCCTACGAGCAGTACTTC
NA	NA	18	TRBV12-3/TRBV12-4	TRBJ2-3	CASRPSGGGLAPTDAQYF	TGTGCCAGCAGGCCGTCAGGTGGGGGACTGGCACCCACAGATGCGCAGTATTTT
TRBD1	NA	15	TRBV14	TRBJ1-6	CASSQRTGWSSPLHF	TGTGCCAGCAGCCAACGGACAGGTTGGTCTTCACCCCTCCACTTT
TRBD2	NA	15	TRBV20-1	TRBJ2-1	CSAARERGLGNEQFF	TGCAGTGCCGCCAGAGAGCGGGGGTTGGGAAATGAGCAGTTCTTC
NA	NA	14	TRBV7-9	TRBJ1-1	CASSLEGGIDEAFF	TGTGCCAGCAGCTTAGAGGGAGGGATCGATGAAGCTTTCTTT
TRBD2	few	16	TRBV25-1	TRBJ2-7	CASSESPLRGAHEQYF	TGTGCCAGCAGTGAATCTCCCCTGCGGGGGGCCCACGAGCAGTACTTC
NA	few	16	TRBV7-2	TRBJ2-1	CASSSRGSGSYNEQFF	TGTGCCAGCAGCTCGAGGGGTAGCGGTAGTTACAATGAGCAGTTCTTC
TRBD1	few	16	TRBV11-2	TRBJ2-5	CASSFGTVSSQETQYF	TGTGCCAGCAGCTTCGGGACAGTCTCTTCCCAAGAGACCCAGTACTTC
NA	NA	13	TRBV4-3	TRBJ2-7	CASSQLGAPEQYF	TGCGCCAGCAGCCAACTTGGGGCCCCCGAGCAGTACTTC
NA	NA	14	TRBV2	TRBJ1-5	CASRQEYSNQPQHF	TGTGCCAGCAGGCAAGAATATAGCAATCAGCCCCAGCATTTT
NA	NA	12	TRBV20-1	TRBJ2-5	CRARTGQETQYF	TGCAGGGCCCGGACGGGCCAAGAGACCCAGTACTTC
NA	NA	15	TRBV6-6	TRBJ1-1	CASSRRNNLNTEAFF	TGTGCCAGCAGTAGGAGGAACAATTTGAACACTGAAGCTTTCTTT
TRBD1	NA	15	TRBV29-1	TRBJ1-2	CSPVGQGASNYGYTF	TGCAGCCCCGTAGGACAGGGGGCCTCTAACTATGGCTACACCTTC
NA	NA	14	TRBV20-1	TRBJ2-1	CSASGGISYNGQFF	TGCAGTGCTAGCGGGGGAATCTCCTACAATGGGCAGTTCTTC